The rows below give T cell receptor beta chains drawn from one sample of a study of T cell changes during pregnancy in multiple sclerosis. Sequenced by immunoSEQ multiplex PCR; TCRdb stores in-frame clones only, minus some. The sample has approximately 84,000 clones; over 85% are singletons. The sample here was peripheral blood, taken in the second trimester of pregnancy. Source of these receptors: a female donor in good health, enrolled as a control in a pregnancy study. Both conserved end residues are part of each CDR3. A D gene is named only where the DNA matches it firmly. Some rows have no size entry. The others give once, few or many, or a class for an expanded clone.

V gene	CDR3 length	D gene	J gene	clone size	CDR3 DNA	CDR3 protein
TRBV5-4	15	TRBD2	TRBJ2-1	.	TGTGCCAGCAGCTCCCCATCTAGCGGGAACAATGAGCAGTTCTTC	CASSSPSSGNNEQFF
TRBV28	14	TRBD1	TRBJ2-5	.	TGTGCCATCGCGGACAGGACGTACCAAGAGACCCAGTACTTC	CAIADRTYQETQYF
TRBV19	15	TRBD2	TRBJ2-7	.	TGTGCCAGTAGTATTACGGGACTAGCGGGCCACGAGCAGTACTTC	CASSITGLAGHEQYF
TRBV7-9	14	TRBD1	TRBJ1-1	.	TGTGCCAGCAGCGACAGGGGGCGGCCGACTGAAGCTTTCTTT	CASSDRGRPTEAFF
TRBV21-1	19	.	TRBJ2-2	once	TGTGCCAGCAGCAAGACGGCCCGGAGGGACAGGGAGAACACCGGGGAGCTGTTTTTT	CASSKTARRDRENTGELFF
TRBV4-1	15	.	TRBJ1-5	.	TGCGCCAGCAGCCCCCGGGTGTGGAGCAATCAGCCCCAGCATTTT	CASSPRVWSNQPQHF
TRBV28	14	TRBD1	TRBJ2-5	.	TGTGCATGCCTCCGGGACAGGGCGAAAGAGACCCAGTACTTC	CACLRDRAKETQYF
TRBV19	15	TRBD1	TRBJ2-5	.	TGTGCCAGTAGTAGGAGACAGGGAGTGAAAGAGACCCAGTACTTC	CASSRRQGVKETQYF
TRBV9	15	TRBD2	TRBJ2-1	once	TGTGCCAGCAGCGTAGGGCAGCGGGAGATGAATGAGCAGTTCTTC	CASSVGQREMNEQFF
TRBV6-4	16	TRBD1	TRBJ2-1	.	TGTGCCAGCAGTATCGGACAGGGAGGAACCGTGGATGAGCAGTTCTTC	CASSIGQGGTVDEQFF
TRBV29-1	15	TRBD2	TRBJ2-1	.	TGCAGCGTTGACGGTAAAGCGGGAAGGCCCAATGAGCAGTTCTTC	CSVDGKAGRPNEQFF
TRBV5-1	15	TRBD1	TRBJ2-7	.	TGCGCCAGCAGCTTGGAGGGGACAGGGGGCCACGAGCAGTACTTC	CASSLEGTGGHEQYF
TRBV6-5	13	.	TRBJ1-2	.	TGTGCCGCCGGACAGACGAAGAACTATGGCTACACCTTC	CAAGQTKNYGYTF
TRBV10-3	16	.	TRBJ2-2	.	TGTGCCATCAGTGAGTCGCGGGGGCTGGACACCGGGGAGCTGTTTTTT	CAISESRGLDTGELFF
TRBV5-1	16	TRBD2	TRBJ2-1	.	TGCGCCAGCAGCTTGGGAACTAGCGGGGGCCACAATGAGCAGTTCTTC	CASSLGTSGGHNEQFF
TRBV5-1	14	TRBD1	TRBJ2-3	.	TGCGCCAGCAGCCGTGGACAGGGCACAGATACGCAGTATTTT	CASSRGQGTDTQYF
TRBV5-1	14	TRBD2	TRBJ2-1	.	TGCGCCAGTTCAGCGGGAGACCCCAGGGATGAGCAGTTCTTC	CASSAGDPRDEQFF
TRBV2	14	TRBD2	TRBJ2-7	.	TGTGCCAGCAGGGGAACTAGCGGGAACTACGAGCAGTACTTC	CASRGTSGNYEQYF
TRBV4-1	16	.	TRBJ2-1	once	TGCGCCAGCAGCCAAGATTCGGAAGGGCGCGGGAATGAGCAGTTCTTC	CASSQDSEGRGNEQFF
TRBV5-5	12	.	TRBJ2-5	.	TGTGCCAGCAGCTTGCCTTCTTTCACCCAGTACTTC	CASSLPSFTQYF
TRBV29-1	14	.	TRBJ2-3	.	TGCAGCGTGGGAGCCGGGACTAGCACAGATACGCAGTATTTT	CSVGAGTSTDTQYF
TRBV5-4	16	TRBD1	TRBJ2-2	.	TGTGCCAGCAGCCCAAGGCCGGGACAGGGTGCCGGGGAGCTGTTTTTT	CASSPRPGQGAGELFF
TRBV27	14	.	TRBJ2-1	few	TGTGCCAGCAGGAAAGGAGGGGTAAACAATGAGCAGTTCTTC	CASRKGGVNNEQFF
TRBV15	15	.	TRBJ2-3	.	TGTGCCACCAGCATGATTAGCGGTCGCACAGATACGCAGTATTTT	CATSMISGRTDTQYF
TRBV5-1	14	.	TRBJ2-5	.	TGCGCCAGCAGCTTAATCGATCAGGAAGAGACCCAGTACTTC	CASSLIDQEETQYF
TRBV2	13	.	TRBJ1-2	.	TGTGCCAGCAGTCCCAGGGGTAACTATGGCTACACCTTC	CASSPRGNYGYTF
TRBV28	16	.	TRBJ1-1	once	TGTGCCAGCAGTTTTGTCTCGGCAGGGGCCCCGATTAATGCTTTCTTT	CASSFVSAGAPINAFF
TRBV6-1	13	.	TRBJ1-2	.	TGTGCCAGCAGTAACTCAGGGATCTATGGCTACACCTTC	CASSNSGIYGYTF
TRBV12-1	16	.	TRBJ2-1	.	TGTGCCAGCAGCAATGGGACTAGGAGCTCCTACAATGAGCAGTTCTTC	CASSNGTRSSYNEQFF
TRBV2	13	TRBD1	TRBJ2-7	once	TGTGCCAGCAACCGGGACAGGCTGTACGAGCAGTACTTC	CASNRDRLYEQYF
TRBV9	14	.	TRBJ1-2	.	TGTGCCAGCAGCGTAGGGCGGGGGGGCTATGGCTACACCTTC	CASSVGRGGYGYTF
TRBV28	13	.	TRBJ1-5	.	TGTGCCAGCAGGCAGGGAAACAATCAGCCCCAGCATTTT	CASRQGNNQPQHF
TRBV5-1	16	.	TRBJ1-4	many	TGCGCCAGCAGCCCGAGGGGGTCGGGGACTAATGAAAAACTGTTTTTT	CASSPRGSGTNEKLFF
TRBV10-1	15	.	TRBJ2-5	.	TGCGCCAGCACCGAGAGAGGGTCGGATTTAGAGACCCAGTACTTC	CASTERGSDLETQYF
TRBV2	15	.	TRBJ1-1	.	TGTGCCAGCAGTGAAGCGAATAGGGGGGGCACTGAAGCTTTCTTT	CASSEANRGGTEAFF
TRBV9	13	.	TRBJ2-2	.	TGTGCCAGCAGCCCCCCCGCGCCCGGGGAGCTGTTTTTT	CASSPPAPGELFF
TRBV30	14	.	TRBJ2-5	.	TGTGCCTGGAAGAATGACGTTGCCGAGAGGGCCCAGTACTTC	CAWKNDVAERAQYF
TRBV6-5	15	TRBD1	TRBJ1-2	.	TGTGCCAGCAGTTACTTTGGACAGGGCACGGATGGCTACACCTTC	CASSYFGQGTDGYTF
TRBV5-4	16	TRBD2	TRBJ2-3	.	TGTGCCAGCAGCTTGGTAGCGGGGCTAAGCACAGATACGCAGTATTTT	CASSLVAGLSTDTQYF
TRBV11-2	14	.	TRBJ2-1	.	TGTGCCAGCAGCTTAATGGAGTTTCTTAATGAGCAGTTCTTC	CASSLMEFLNEQFF
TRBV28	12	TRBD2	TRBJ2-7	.	TGTGCCAGCAGTTTTAGCGGGGACGAGCAGTACTTC	CASSFSGDEQYF
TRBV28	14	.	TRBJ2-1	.	TGTGCCAGCAGTACCCAGGGATTGGTAGGTGAGCAGTTCTTC	CASSTQGLVGEQFF
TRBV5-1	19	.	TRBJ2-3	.	TGCGCCAGCAGCTTGGAGGGAGCGGCCGGTTATTCCAACACAGATACGCAGTATTTT	CASSLEGAAGYSNTDTQYF
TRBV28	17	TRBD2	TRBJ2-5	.	TGTGCCAGCAGTGGGACTAGCGGGATTCTGGGGCAAGAGACCCAGTACTTC	CASSGTSGILGQETQYF
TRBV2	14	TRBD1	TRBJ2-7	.	TGTGCCAGCAGTGAGGGCAGGGGGCTCTACGAGCAGTACTTC	CASSEGRGLYEQYF
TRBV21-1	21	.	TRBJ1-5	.	TGTGCCAGCAGCAAAGCGCGGCCGACGGGTGAGATGATCTATAGCAATCAGCCCCAGCATTTT	CASSKARPTGEMIYSNQPQHF
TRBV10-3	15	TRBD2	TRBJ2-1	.	TGTGCCATCAGCGTGACTAGCGGGAGATTCAATGAGCAGTTCTTC	CAISVTSGRFNEQFF
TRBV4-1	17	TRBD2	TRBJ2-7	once	TGCGCCAGCAGCTCTGGGGCAGTAGCGGGAGCGACCTACGAGCAGTACTTC	CASSSGAVAGATYEQYF
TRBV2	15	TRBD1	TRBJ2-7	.	TGTGCCAGCAGTGAATCCCGACAGGGAGTCCACGAGCAGTACTTC	CASSESRQGVHEQYF
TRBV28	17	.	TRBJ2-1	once	TGTGCCACCCTTCGCACTTTTGGGGGACTCTCCTACAATGAGCAGTTCTTC	CATLRTFGGLSYNEQFF
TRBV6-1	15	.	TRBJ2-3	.	TGTGCCAGCAGTGACTCGCTAGGCGGCACAGATACGCAGTATTTT	CASSDSLGGTDTQYF
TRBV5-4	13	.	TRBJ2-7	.	TGTGCCAGCAGCTTTCCAGGGGACTACGAGCAGTACTTC	CASSFPGDYEQYF
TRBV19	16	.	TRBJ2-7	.	TGTGCCAGTAGTACCAGAGCCCAGGGAAAAGACTACGAGCAGTACTTC	CASSTRAQGKDYEQYF
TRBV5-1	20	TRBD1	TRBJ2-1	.	TGCGCCAGCAGCTTGGCGCTCCAGTCCGGGACAGGGTGGGGCTACAATGAGCAGTTCTTC	CASSLALQSGTGWGYNEQFF